This TCR beta chain was documented in a study of CD8+ T cells in alopecia areata. RNA, once extracted, was reverse transcribed into cDNA for use as the sequencing template. Sequenced by immunoSEQ multiplex PCR; TCRdb stores in-frame clones only, minus some. The table shows some 160,000 clones, with about three fifths occurring only once. Concerning this clone itself: Distinct nucleotide sequences in the sample also encode this CDR3.

The treatment was: oral pan-JAK inhibitor, 5-10 mg twice daily. Germline V gives CDR1 SQVTM, CDR2 ANQGSEA. Trimming removed 4 bases from V and 6 bases from J, with 10 bases in between. CDR3 length: 12 amino acids. The source was CD4+ T cells sorted from blood, collected at week 4, from a patient treated with tofacitinib. The chain combines TRBV29-1 with TRBJ1-5, with TRBD1 as a possible D gene (5 bases). This clonotype was sampled from a human donor with alopecia areata. In DNA form, the CDR3 reads TGCAGCGTTGGAACAGGAGGTCAGCCCCAGCATTTT. Amino acid sequence: CSVGTGGQPQHF.